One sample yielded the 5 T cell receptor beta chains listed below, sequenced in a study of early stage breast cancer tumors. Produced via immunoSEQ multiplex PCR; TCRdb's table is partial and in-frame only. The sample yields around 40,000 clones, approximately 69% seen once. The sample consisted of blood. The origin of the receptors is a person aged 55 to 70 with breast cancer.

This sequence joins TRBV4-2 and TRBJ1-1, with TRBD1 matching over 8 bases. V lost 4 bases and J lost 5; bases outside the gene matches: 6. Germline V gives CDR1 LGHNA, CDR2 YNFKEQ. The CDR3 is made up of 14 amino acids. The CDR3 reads CASSRLTGETEAFF. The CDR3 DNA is TGTGCCAGCAGCCGCTTGACAGGGGAAACTGAAGCTTTCTTT.

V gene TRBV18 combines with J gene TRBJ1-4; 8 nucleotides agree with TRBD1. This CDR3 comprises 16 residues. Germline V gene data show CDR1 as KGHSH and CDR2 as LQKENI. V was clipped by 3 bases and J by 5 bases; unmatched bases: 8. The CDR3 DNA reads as TGTGCCAGCTCACCTAACAGGGGGAGTGGCAATGAAAAACTGTTTTTT. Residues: CASSPNRGSGNEKLFF. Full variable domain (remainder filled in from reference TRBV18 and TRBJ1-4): NAGVMQNPRHLVRRRGQEARLRCSPMKGHSHVYWYRQLPEEGLKFMVYLQKENIIDESGMPKERFSAEFPKEGPSILRIQQVVRGDSAAYFCASSPNRGSGNEKLFFGSGTQLSVL.

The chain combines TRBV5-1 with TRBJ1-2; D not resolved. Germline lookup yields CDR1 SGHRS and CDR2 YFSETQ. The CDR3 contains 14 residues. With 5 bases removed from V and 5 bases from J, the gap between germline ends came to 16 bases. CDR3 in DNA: TGCGCCAGCAGTAGCCCCCAGGAGGCGTATGGCTACACCTTC. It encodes CASSSPQEAYGYTF.

The CDR3 nucleotides read TGTGCCAGCAGCCTAGGGTCTCAGACCGACAATGAGCAGTTCTTC. This codes for CASSLGSQTDNEQFF. This chain uses TRBV7-2 with TRBJ2-1; D uncertain. The CDR3 has 15 amino acids. Per germline, CDR1 SGHTA and CDR2 FQGNSA. V was clipped by 5 bases and J by 5 bases, with 16 bases between them.

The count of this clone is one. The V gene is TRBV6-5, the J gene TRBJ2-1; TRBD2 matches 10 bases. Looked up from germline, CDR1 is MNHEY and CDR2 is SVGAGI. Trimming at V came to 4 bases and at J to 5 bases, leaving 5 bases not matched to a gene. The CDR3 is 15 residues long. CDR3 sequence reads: CASSWQRGGDNEQFF. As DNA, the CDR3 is TGTGCCAGCAGTTGGCAGCGGGGGGGGGACAATGAGCAGTTCTTC.